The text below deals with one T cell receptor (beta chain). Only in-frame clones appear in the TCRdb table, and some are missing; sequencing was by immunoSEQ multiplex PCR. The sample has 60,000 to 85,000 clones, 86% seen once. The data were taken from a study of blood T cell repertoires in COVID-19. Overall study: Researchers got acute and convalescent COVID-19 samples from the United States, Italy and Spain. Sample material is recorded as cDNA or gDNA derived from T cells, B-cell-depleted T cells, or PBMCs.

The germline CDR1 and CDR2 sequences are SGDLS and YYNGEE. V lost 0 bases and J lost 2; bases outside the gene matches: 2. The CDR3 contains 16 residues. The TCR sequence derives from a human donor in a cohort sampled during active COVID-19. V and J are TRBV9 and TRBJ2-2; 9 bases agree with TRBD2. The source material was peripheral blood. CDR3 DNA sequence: TGTGCCAGCAGCGTAGGACTAGCGGAAAACACCGGGGAGCTGTTTTTT. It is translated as CASSVGLAENTGELFF.